This is a list of T cell receptor beta chains from one sample in a study of blood T cell repertoires in COVID-19. Profiled with immunoSEQ multiplex PCR; TCRdb holds only in-frame clones, not every one. The sample yields about 250,000 clones, 65% to 85% seen once. Sequenced material: peripheral blood. These receptors were taken from a middle-aged man with active or convalescent COVID-19. CDR3s include the opening cysteine and the closing phenylalanine or tryptophan. The order of the fields is D gene, J gene, V gene, clone size, CDR3 protein, CDR3 DNA. D genes are given only for firm matches. Size is omitted from some rows. Given values are once, few, many or a class for expanded clones.

NA TRBJ1-2 TRBV29-1 few CSVEDYLGGMFGYGYTF TGCAGCGTTGAAGATTATTTGGGGGGGATGTTTGGCTATGGCTACACCTTC
TRBD1 TRBJ2-7 TRBV28 NA CASEGAIGYLGQYF TGTGCCAGCGAGGGGGCGATCGGCTACCTCGGGCAGTACTTC
TRBD1 TRBJ2-7 TRBV5-1 NA CASTLTGSYEQYF TGCGCCAGCACGTTGACAGGGAGCTACGAGCAGTACTTC
TRBD1 TRBJ1-4 TRBV30 few CAWREARGMGEKLFF TGTGCCTGGAGGGAGGCCAGGGGGATGGGTGAAAAACTGTTTTTT
TRBD1 TRBJ1-2 TRBV30 NA CASPTGGNYGYTF TGTGCCTCGCCGACAGGGGGCAACTATGGCTACACCTTC
TRBD1 TRBJ2-7 TRBV6-5 NA CASRGGKAYEQYF TGTGCCAGCAGAGGGGGCAAAGCCTACGAGCAGTACTTC
TRBD1 TRBJ1-5 TRBV30 NA CAWGEGGAGGNQPQHF TGTGCCTGGGGCGAAGGGGGCGCTGGTGGCAATCAGCCCCAGCATTTT
NA TRBJ1-1 TRBV11-3 NA CASSLAPGTEAFF TGTGCCAGCAGCTTAGCCCCAGGGACTGAAGCTTTCTTT
TRBD1 TRBJ1-1 TRBV5-1 NA CASSLDGTGRGTEAFF TGCGCCAGCAGCTTGGACGGGACAGGTAGGGGTACTGAAGCTTTCTTT
NA TRBJ1-1 TRBV21-1 NA CASSKKKLMNTEAFF TGTGCCAGCAGCAAGAAAAAACTTATGAACACTGAAGCTTTCTTT
NA TRBJ1-5 TRBV19 once CASNLQGGNQPQHF TGTGCCAGTAATTTACAGGGAGGCAATCAGCCCCAGCATTTT
NA TRBJ1-6 TRBV6-5 NA CASRFDGSHNSPLHF TGTGCCAGCAGGTTTGATGGCAGTCACAATTCACCCCTCCACTTT
TRBD1 TRBJ1-2 TRBV7-8 NA CASSSLGQGYGYTF TGTGCCAGCAGCTCCTTAGGACAGGGCTATGGCTACACCTTC
TRBD1 TRBJ1-6 TRBV7-2 NA CASSGQGRDSPLHF TGTGCCAGCAGCGGACAGGGGAGGGATTCACCCCTCCACTTT
NA TRBJ2-7 TRBV21-1 NA CASSRGTGSSYEQYF TGTGCCAGCAGCAGGGGGACAGGGAGCTCCTACGAGCAGTACTTC
TRBD1 TRBJ1-5 TRBV12-3/TRBV12-4 NA CASSWDRDQPQHF TGTGCCAGCAGCTGGGACAGGGACCAGCCCCAGCATTTT
NA TRBJ2-7 TRBV5-1 few CASSNGGEQYF TGCGCCAGCAGCAACGGGGGCGAGCAGTACTTC
NA TRBJ1-2 TRBV5-6 few CASSRWDFHYGYTF TGTGCCAGCAGCCGATGGGACTTCCACTATGGCTACACCTTC
NA TRBJ1-2 TRBV30 NA CAWSVPGEPNYGYTF TGTGCCTGGAGTGTACCAGGGGAACCTAACTATGGCTACACCTTC
NA TRBJ2-3 TRBV3-1/TRBV3-2 NA CASSLTGPSTDTQYF TGTGCCAGCAGCCTAACAGGGCCCAGCACAGATACGCAGTATTTT
TRBD1 TRBJ1-2 TRBV30 NA CAWNIGGSPNYGYTF TGTGCCTGGAACATAGGGGGCAGCCCTAACTATGGCTACACCTTC
TRBD1 TRBJ1-3 TRBV29-1 NA CSVYRGSGNTIYF TGCAGCGTTTACAGGGGTTCTGGAAACACCATATATTTT
NA TRBJ2-2 TRBV2 once CASGTGTGTGELFF TGTGCCAGCGGTACAGGGACCGGCACCGGGGAGCTGTTTTTT
TRBD1 TRBJ1-2 TRBV7-3 NA CASSPRDRGLYGYTF TGTGCCAGCAGCCCCCGGGACAGGGGGCTTTATGGCTACACCTTC
NA TRBJ1-4 TRBV18 NA CASSIAGLGEKLFF TGTGCCAGCTCAATAGCAGGGCTTGGCGAAAAACTGTTTTTT
TRBD1 TRBJ2-7 TRBV6-5 NA CASRRDRVINEQYF TGTGCCAGCAGGCGGGACAGGGTGATTAACGAGCAGTACTTC
NA TRBJ2-3 TRBV4-2 NA CASSQERTDTQYF TGTGCCAGCAGCCAAGAACGGACAGATACGCAGTATTTT
TRBD1 TRBJ2-5 TRBV19 NA CASRTGTGVETQYF TGTGCCAGTAGGACCGGGACAGGGGTTGAGACCCAGTACTTC
NA TRBJ2-7 TRBV27 few CASSLGGNPTYEQYF TGTGCCAGCAGTTTAGGGGGGAATCCAACCTACGAGCAGTACTTC
NA TRBJ2-6 TRBV12-3/TRBV12-4 NA CATQLTGANVLTF TGTGCCACCCAACTAACCGGGGCCAACGTCCTGACTTTC
NA TRBJ1-2 TRBV7-9 few CASGIDVGVGYTF TGTGCCAGCGGCATTGACGTGGGCGTGGGCTACACCTTC
TRBD2 TRBJ2-1 TRBV10-3 NA CAIRQGTSGRNEQFF TGTGCCATCAGGCAGGGGACTAGCGGGAGGAATGAGCAGTTCTTC
NA TRBJ2-2 TRBV5-1 NA CASSLGVAGELFF TGCGCCAGCAGCCTAGGGGTGGCCGGGGAGCTGTTTTTT
TRBD2 TRBJ2-3 TRBV3-1/TRBV3-2 NA CASSLGLAGGGTDTQYF TGTGCCAGCAGCCTGGGACTAGCGGGGGGCGGCACAGATACGCAGTATTTT
TRBD1 TRBJ1-6 TRBV5-4 NA CASSQPGQGSPLHF TGTGCCAGCAGCCAACCGGGACAGGGGTCACCCCTCCACTTT
NA TRBJ2-7 TRBV12-3/TRBV12-4 NA CASSLGTEQYF TGTGCCAGCAGTTTAGGGACAGAGCAGTACTTC
NA TRBJ1-1 TRBV29-1 NA CSGAQPNTEAFF TGCAGCGGCGCACAGCCAAACACTGAAGCTTTCTTT
NA TRBJ1-1 TRBV29-1 NA CSARITQNTEAFF TGCAGCGCCAGGATCACACAGAACACTGAAGCTTTCTTT
TRBD1 TRBJ1-2 TRBV7-2 NA CASSPDRAYGYTF TGTGCCAGCAGCCCAGACAGGGCATATGGCTACACCTTC
TRBD2 TRBJ2-5 TRBV7-6 NA CAGRLAGGLQETQYF TGTGCCGGGAGACTGGCGGGGGGCCTCCAAGAGACCCAGTACTTC
TRBD1 TRBJ1-2 TRBV9 once CASSVSQGAGGYTF TGTGCCAGCAGCGTCTCACAGGGGGCAGGAGGCTACACCTTC